This entry concerns a single T cell receptor (beta chain). Its specificity is not known. This entry comes from a study of cytomegalovirus exposure and HLA in healthy donors. Broader study findings: By HLA locus, TCR association rates varied in a later analysis, with DRB1 showing the most and HLA-C the fewest.

The PCR used 60 Vbeta and 13 Jbeta primers. Here immunoSEQ multiplex PCR was the method, and the copy in TCRdb shows in-frame clones only, minus some. Counted here are over 120,000 clones, more than 75% occurring once; the ten biggest clones make up just under 3%. The CDR3 has 15 amino acids. Germline lookup yields CDR1 SEHNR and CDR2 FQNEAQ (reference sequence). The V segment lost 5 bases and the J segment 4 bases; nucleotides outside the gene matches: 9. Sequencing was performed on PBMCs. The chain joins TRBV7-9 to TRBJ2-3; 7 bases fit TRBD1. The receptor comes from a female donor in good health and CMV-seronegative. The CDR3 region is CASSPTGTVADTQYF. The DNA of the CDR3 is TGTGCCAGCAGCCCTACAGGGACAGTGGCAGATACGCAGTATTTT.